A selection of T cell receptor beta chains follows, all from one sample in a study of control samples from healthy donors and cancer patients. Clones were read by immunoSEQ multiplex PCR, and TCRdb kept only the in-frame ones, dropping some. Seen here are 100,000 or so clones, less than 90% observed once, and the top ten hold over 15%. The sample consisted of blood. These receptors were taken from a woman aged 45-60 years in good health. Both conserved end residues are part of each CDR3. The D gene is left open where the match is weak. Clone size is not always given. Where it is, it says once, few, many or a class for expanded clones.

CDR3nt | CDR3aa | j_gene | abundance | v_gene | d_gene
TGTGCCAGCAGCCCGGGCCCGTCAGAAATTGGGACTCGTGGCTACACCTTC | CASSPGPSEIGTRGYTF | TRBJ1-2 | . | TRBV5-5 | .
TGTGCCAGCAGCGCGACAGGGAGCTCCTACGAGCAGTACTTC | CASSATGSSYEQYF | TRBJ2-7 | . | TRBV7-8 | TRBD1
TGCAGTGCTAGTGAGAGTCTCCATACGCAGTATTTT | CSASESLHTQYF | TRBJ2-3 | . | TRBV20-1 | .
TGTGCTAGTGTCTCCGGGCAGGTCGGTGGAAACACCATATATTTT | CASVSGQVGGNTIYF | TRBJ1-3 | . | TRBV12-5 | .
TGCGCCAGCAGTGTCGGGACAGGGCGAAGCGCTGAAGCTTTCTTT | CASSVGTGRSAEAFF | TRBJ1-1 | . | TRBV10-2 | TRBD1
TGTGCCAGCAGTTTATACGAGGAGACCCAGTACTTC | CASSLYEETQYF | TRBJ2-5 | . | TRBV6-6 | .
TGTGCCAGCAGTTATCAGGGGTCTTCACCCCTCCACTTT | CASSYQGSSPLHF | TRBJ1-6 | medium-sized | TRBV6-5 | .
TGTGCCAGACAGGGTTTCATGAACACTGAAGCTTTCTTT | CARQGFMNTEAFF | TRBJ1-1 | . | TRBV2 | .
TGTGCCAGCAGCGTAGTCTGGCGGGGTCGACATCAGCCCCAGCATTTT | CASSVVWRGRHQPQHF | TRBJ1-5 | . | TRBV9 | .
TGTGCCTGGAGTGAACCGGGACTAGAAACCGGGGAGCTGTTTTTT | CAWSEPGLETGELFF | TRBJ2-2 | . | TRBV30 | TRBD2
TGCGCCAGCAGTGAGGTCCAGGGGGGAAACTATGGCTACACCTTC | CASSEVQGGNYGYTF | TRBJ1-2 | once | TRBV10-2 | TRBD1